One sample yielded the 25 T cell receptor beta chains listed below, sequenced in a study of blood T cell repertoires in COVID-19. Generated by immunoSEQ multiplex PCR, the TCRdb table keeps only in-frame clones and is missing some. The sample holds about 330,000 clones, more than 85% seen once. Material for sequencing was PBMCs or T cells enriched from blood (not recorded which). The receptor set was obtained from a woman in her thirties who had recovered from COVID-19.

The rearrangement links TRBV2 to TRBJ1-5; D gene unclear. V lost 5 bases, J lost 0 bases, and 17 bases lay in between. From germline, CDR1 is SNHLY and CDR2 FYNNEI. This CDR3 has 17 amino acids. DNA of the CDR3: TGTGCCAGCAGTTCCCGAAGCGGGCAGAGTAGCAATCAGCCCCAGCATTTT. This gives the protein CASSSRSGQSSNQPQHF.

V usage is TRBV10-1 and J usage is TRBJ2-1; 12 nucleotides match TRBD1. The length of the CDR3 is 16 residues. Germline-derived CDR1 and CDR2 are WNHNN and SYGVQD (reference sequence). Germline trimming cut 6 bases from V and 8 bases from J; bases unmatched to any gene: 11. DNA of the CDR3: TGCGCCAGCAGCGCGAAAGGGACAGGGGGCCGTTATGAGCAGTTCTTC. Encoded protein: CASSAKGTGGRYEQFF.

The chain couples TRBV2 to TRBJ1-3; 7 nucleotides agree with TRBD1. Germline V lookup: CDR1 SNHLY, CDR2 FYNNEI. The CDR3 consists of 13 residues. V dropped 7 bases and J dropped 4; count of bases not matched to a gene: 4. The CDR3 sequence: CASKRQGGNTIYF. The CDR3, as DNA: TGTGCCAGCAAGAGACAGGGAGGAAACACCATATATTTT.

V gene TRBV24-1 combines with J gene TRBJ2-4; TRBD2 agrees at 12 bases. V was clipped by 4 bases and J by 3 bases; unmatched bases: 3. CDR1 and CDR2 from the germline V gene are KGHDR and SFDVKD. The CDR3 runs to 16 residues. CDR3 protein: CATSDPLAGGKNIQYF. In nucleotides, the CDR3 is TGTGCCACCAGTGACCCACTAGCGGGGGGCAAAAACATTCAGTACTTC.

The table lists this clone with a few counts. CDR3 amino acids: CATGRGADTGELFF. As DNA, the CDR3 is TGTGCCACCGGGAGGGGGGCGGACACCGGGGAGCTGTTTTTT. The chain has TRBV15 and TRBJ2-2; TRBD2 is a possible D gene (7 bases). V lost 8 bases and J lost 3, with 13 bases in between. This CDR3 region has 14 residues. The germline CDR1 and CDR2 sequences are LNHNV and YYDKDF (reference sequence).

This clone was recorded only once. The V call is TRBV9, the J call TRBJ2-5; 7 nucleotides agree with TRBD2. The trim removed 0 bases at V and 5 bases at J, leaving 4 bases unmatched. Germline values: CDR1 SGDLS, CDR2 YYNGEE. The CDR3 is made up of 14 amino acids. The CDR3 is CASSVGNGGETQYF. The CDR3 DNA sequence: TGTGCCAGCAGCGTAGGTAACGGGGGGGAGACCCAGTACTTC.

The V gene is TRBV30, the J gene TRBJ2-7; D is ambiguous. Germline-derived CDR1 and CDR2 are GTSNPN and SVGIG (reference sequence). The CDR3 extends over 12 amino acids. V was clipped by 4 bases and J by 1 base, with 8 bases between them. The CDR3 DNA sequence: TGTGCCTGGACTAGTGATTCCTACGAGCAGTACTTC. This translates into CAWTSDSYEQYF.

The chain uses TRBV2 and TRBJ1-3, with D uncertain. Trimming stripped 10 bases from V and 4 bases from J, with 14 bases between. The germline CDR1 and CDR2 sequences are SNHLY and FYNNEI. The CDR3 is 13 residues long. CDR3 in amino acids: CAILPQWGNTIYF. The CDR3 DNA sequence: TGTGCCATCCTCCCCCAGTGGGGAAACACCATATATTTT.

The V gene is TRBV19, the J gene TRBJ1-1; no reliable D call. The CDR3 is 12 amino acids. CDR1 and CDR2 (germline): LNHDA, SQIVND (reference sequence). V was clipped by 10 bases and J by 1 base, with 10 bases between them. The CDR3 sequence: CATRRENTEAFF. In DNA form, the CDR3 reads TGTGCCACTAGGAGGGAGAACACTGAAGCTTTCTTT. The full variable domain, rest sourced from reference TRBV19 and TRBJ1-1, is DGGITQSPKYLFRKEGQNVTLSCEQNLNHDAMYWYRQDPGQGLRLIYYSQIVNDFQKGDIAEGYSVSREKKESFPLTVTSAQKNPTAFYLCATRRENTEAFFGQGTRLTVV.

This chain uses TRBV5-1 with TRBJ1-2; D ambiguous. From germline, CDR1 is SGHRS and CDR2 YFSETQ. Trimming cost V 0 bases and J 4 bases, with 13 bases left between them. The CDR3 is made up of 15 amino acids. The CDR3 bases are TGCGCCAGCAGCTTGGGTTCGGGAACCAGCTATGGCTACACCTTC. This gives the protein CASSLGSGTSYGYTF.

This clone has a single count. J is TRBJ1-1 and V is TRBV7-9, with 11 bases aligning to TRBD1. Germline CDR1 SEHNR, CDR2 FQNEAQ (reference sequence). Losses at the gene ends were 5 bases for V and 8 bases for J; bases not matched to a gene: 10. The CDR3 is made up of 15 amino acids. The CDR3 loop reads CASSRYGTGGMEAFF. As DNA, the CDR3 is TGTGCCAGCAGCCGGTACGGGACAGGGGGAATGGAAGCTTTCTTT.

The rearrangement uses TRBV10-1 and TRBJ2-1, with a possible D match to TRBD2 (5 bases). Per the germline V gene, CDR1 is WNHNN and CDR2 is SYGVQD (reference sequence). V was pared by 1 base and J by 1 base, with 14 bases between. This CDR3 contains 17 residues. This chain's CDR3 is CASSEFNVDFSYNEQFF. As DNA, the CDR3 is TGCGCCAGCAGTGAGTTCAACGTGGACTTTTCCTACAATGAGCAGTTCTTC.

In DNA, the CDR3 is TGCGCCAGCAGCTTGGGACTCCAAGGCAATGAGCAGTTCTTC. Protein product: CASSLGLQGNEQFF. The chain uses TRBV5-1 and TRBJ2-1, with D unclear. The CDR3 length is 14 residues. Germline V lookup: CDR1 SGHRS, CDR2 YFSETQ. The germline V and J ends were trimmed by 0 bases and 6 bases, with 10 bases remaining between them.

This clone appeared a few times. CDR3 in amino acids: CASSPEGQGNTEAFF. In DNA, the CDR3 is TGTGCCAGCAGCCCAGAGGGACAGGGGAACACTGAAGCTTTCTTT. The V call is TRBV6-2 or TRBV6-3, the J call TRBJ1-1, with 9 bases lining up with TRBD1. Germline trimming cut 6 bases from V and 1 base from J; bases unmatched to any gene: 6. This CDR3 spans 15 amino acids. The V gene's germline CDR1 is MNHEY and CDR2 SVGEGT.

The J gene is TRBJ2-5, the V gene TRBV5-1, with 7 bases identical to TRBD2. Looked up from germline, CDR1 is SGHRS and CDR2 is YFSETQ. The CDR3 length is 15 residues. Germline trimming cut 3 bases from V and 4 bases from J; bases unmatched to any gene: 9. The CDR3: CASSSRTGGGETQYF. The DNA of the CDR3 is TGCGCCAGCAGCTCAAGGACGGGCGGGGGAGAGACCCAGTACTTC.

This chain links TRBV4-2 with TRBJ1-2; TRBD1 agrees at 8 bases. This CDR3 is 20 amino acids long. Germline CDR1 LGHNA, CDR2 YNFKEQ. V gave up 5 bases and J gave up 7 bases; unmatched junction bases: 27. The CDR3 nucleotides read TGTGCCAGCAGCGGACTCGGGACAGGCCAACTTTGGGGTTCCGGTCGTGGCTACACCTTC. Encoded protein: CASSGLGTGQLWGSGRGYTF.

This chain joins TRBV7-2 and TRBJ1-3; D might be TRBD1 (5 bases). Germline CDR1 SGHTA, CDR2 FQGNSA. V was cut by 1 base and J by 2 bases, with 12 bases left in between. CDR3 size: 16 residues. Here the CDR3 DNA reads TGTGCCAGCAGCTTAGTATCAGGGACTGCTGGAAACACCATATATTTT. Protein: CASSLVSGTAGNTIYF.

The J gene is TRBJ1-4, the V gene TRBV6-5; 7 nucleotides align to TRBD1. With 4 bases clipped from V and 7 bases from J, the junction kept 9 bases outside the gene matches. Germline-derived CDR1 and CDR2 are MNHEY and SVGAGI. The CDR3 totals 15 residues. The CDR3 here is CASSSWQGVAEKLFF. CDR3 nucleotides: TGTGCCAGCAGTTCGTGGCAGGGGGTGGCTGAAAAACTGTTTTTT.

The CDR3 is CASSPLAGGDNEQFF. The CDR3 DNA reads TGTGCCAGCAGCCCTCTAGCGGGGGGGGACAATGAGCAGTTCTTC. The chain has TRBV13 and TRBJ2-1; 12 nucleotides line up with TRBD2. V was clipped by 5 bases and J by 5 bases; unmatched bases: 4. The CDR3 has 15 residues. Germline V CDR1 and CDR2: PRHDT, FYEKMQ (reference sequence).

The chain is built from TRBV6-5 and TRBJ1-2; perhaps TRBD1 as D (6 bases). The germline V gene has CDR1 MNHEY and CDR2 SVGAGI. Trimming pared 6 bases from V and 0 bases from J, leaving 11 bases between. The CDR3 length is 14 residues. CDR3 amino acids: CASSPGATNYGYTF. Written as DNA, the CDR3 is TGTGCCAGCAGCCCAGGGGCAACTAACTATGGCTACACCTTC.

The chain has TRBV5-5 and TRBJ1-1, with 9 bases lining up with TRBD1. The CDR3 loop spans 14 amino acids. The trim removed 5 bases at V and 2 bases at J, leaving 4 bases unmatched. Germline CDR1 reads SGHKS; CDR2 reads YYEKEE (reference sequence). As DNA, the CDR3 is TGTGCCAGCAGAGCGGGACAGGGAAACACTGAAGCTTTCTTT. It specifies CASRAGQGNTEAFF. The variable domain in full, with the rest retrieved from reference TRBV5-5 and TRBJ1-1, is DAGVTQSPTHLIKTRGQQVTLRCSPISGHKSVSWYQQVLGQGPQFIFQYYEKEERGRGNFPDRFSARQFPNYSSELNVNALLLGDSALYLCASRAGQGNTEAFFGQGTRLTVV.

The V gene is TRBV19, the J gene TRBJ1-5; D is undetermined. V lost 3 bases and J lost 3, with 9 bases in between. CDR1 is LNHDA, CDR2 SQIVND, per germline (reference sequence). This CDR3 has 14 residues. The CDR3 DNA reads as TGTGCCAGTAGTATTGGAGGCTACAATCAGCCCCAGCATTTT. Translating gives CASSIGGYNQPQHF.

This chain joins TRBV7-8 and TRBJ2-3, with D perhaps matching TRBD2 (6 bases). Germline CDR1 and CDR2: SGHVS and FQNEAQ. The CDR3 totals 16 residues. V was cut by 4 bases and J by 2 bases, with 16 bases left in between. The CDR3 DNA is TGTGCCAGCAGCTCAACTCTGGCGGGGCACACAGATACGCAGTATTTT. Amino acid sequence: CASSSTLAGHTDTQYF.

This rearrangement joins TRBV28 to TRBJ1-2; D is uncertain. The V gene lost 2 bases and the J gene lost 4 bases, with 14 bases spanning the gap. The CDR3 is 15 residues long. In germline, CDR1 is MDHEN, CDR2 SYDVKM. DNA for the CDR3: TGTGCCAGCAGTTTACTATTATCGGGAATCTATGGCTACACCTTC. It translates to CASSLLLSGIYGYTF.

CDR3 sequence: CASSIGGFQETQYF. CDR3 sequence (DNA): TGTGCCAGTAGTATCGGGGGTTTCCAAGAGACCCAGTACTTC. V gene TRBV19 combines with J gene TRBJ2-5, with D possibly matching TRBD2 (6 bases). Trimming stripped 3 bases from V and 1 base from J, with 9 bases between. This CDR3 has 14 residues. CDR1 and CDR2 from the germline V gene are LNHDA and SQIVND (reference sequence).